Shown below are 11 T cell receptor beta chains from a single sample sequenced in a study of PD-1 blockade in classical Hodgkin lymphoma. Relapse after autologous stem cell transplantation occurred in every patient, and brentuximab vedotin exposure varied. The protocol was immunoSEQ multiplex PCR, while the TCRdb copy is restricted to in-frame clones and leaves out a portion. The sample yields 47,000 or so clones, around 70% seen once. The sample here was peripheral blood mononuclear cells (PBMCs), taken at baseline. The receptor source for this set is a human donor with classical Hodgkin lymphoma.

The genes are TRBV6-4 and TRBJ1-5, with D unresolved. Trimming left V 10 bases short and J 1 base short, with 14 bases between. Germline CDR1 is MRHNA and CDR2 is SNTAGT. The CDR3 runs 14 residues. As DNA, the CDR3 is TGTGCCACCCGTTGGGGATGGAGCAATCAGCCCCAGCATTTT. It translates to CATRWGWSNQPQHF.

The rearrangement uses TRBV6-5 and TRBJ1-2; possibly TRBD1 for D (6 bases). The CDR3 covers 13 residues. V was trimmed by 8 bases and J by 8 bases, leaving 18 bases between them. Germline assignment: CDR1 MNHEY and CDR2 SVGAGI. CDR3 bases: TGTGCCAGCTTGGGTGCGGGGGGCATGGGCTACACCTTC. Protein sequence: CASLGAGGMGYTF.

The chain carries TRBV9 and TRBJ1-1; 7 bases map to TRBD1. Germline V gives CDR1 SGDLS, CDR2 YYNGEE. V lost 4 bases to trimming and J lost 7 bases; unmatched junction nucleotides: 7. The CDR3 loop spans 13 amino acids. This CDR3 reads CASSTRQGGEAFF. The CDR3 bases are TGTGCCAGCAGCACGCGACAGGGCGGTGAAGCTTTCTTT.

J is TRBJ1-2 and V is TRBV6-5; tentative D call: TRBD1 (5 bases). Trimming removed 0 bases at V and 6 bases at J, with 17 bases between. The CDR3 has 16 residues. Per germline, CDR1 MNHEY and CDR2 SVGAGI. The CDR3 is CASSYSSWGGENGYTF. The CDR3 bases are TGTGCCAGCAGTTACTCATCATGGGGAGGGGAGAATGGCTACACCTTC.

The CDR3 nucleotides read TGTGCCAGCAGCACCGACAGGGTTAATGAGCAGTTCTTC. This sequence encodes CASSTDRVNEQFF. The gene calls are TRBV11-2 and TRBJ2-1; 7 positions agree with TRBD1. The ends lost 5 bases at V and 7 bases at J; junction bases unmatched: 5. Germline V lookup: CDR1 SGHAT, CDR2 FQNNGV. There are 13 residues in the CDR3. Variable domain in full (rest from reference TRBV11-2 and TRBJ2-1): EAGVAQSPRYKIIEKRQSVAFWCNPISGHATLYWYQQILGQGPKLLIQFQNNGVVDDSQLPKDRFSAERLKGVDSTLKIQPAKLEDSAVYLCASSTDRVNEQFFGPGTRLTVL.

The chain is built from TRBV5-6 and TRBJ2-1; possible D gene TRBD2, 6 bases. Trimming took off 4 bases at V and 4 bases at J, with 9 bases between the two ends. Germline V CDR1 and CDR2: SGHDT, YYEEEE. CDR3 length equals 13 residues. CDR3 sequence (DNA): TGTGCCAGCAGCACGGGAGAATACAATGAGCAGTTCTTC. This encodes CASSTGEYNEQFF.

The chain has TRBV2 and TRBJ1-1; no clear D. Germline CDR1 and CDR2: SNHLY and FYNNEI. The V end was cut by 0 bases, the J end by 10 bases, with 6 bases between. There are 11 residues in the CDR3. As DNA, the CDR3 is TGTGCCAGCAGTGAAGCGCTTAGAGCTTTCTTT. Protein: CASSEALRAFF.

The CDR3 DNA follows: TGCGCCAGCAGCCTCATAGGGCCAGGGATCGACGAGCAGTACTTC. Translated: CASSLIGPGIDEQYF. This sequence joins TRBV5-1 and TRBJ2-7; D perhaps matches TRBD1 (5 bases). Germline V gene sequence: CDR1 SGHRS, CDR2 YFSETQ. V dropped 4 bases and J dropped 5 bases, with 19 bases sitting between them. The CDR3 runs to 15 residues.

This sequence joins TRBV7-8 and TRBJ2-7, with 9 bases lining up with TRBD1. V lost 5 bases, J lost 0 bases, and 8 bases stayed unmatched. The germline gives CDR1 SGHVS, CDR2 FQNEAQ. The CDR3 extends over 16 amino acids. The CDR3 loop is CASSLPPGQGSYEQYF. CDR3 DNA: TGTGCCAGCAGCCTCCCACCGGGACAGGGCTCCTACGAGCAGTACTTC.

The chain is built from TRBV6-6 and TRBJ1-3; the D is unclear. Germline V gene sequence: CDR1 MNHNY, CDR2 SVGAGI (reference sequence). The CDR3 is made up of 13 amino acids. Trimming left V 2 bases short and J 8 bases short, with 10 bases between. This CDR3 is CASSYPAEYTIYF. The CDR3, as DNA: TGTGCCAGCAGTTACCCCGCGGAATACACCATATATTTT.

The rearrangement uses TRBV28 and TRBJ1-2; D gene uncertain. Trimming removed 1 base from V and 5 bases from J, with 17 bases in between. CDR3 size: 16 residues. The germline gives CDR1 MDHEN, CDR2 SYDVKM. The CDR3 region has the DNA TGTGCCAGCAGTTTATCGGCGGTTTCGGTGGGGTATGGCTACACCTTC. Amino acid sequence: CASSLSAVSVGYGYTF.